This T cell receptor beta chain was profiled in a study of T cell repertoires in cytomegalovirus infection. Study at large: Public TCR beta signatures marked donors with CMV infection and the matching HLA.

Study conclusions and caveats: Totalled public TCR beta family frequency picked out people who carried CMV plus the relevant HLA. Dominating the ex vivo response were HLA-C-restricted CMV-specific TCR beta clonotypes.

As to this clonotype: What it binds is unknown.

Germline-derived CDR1 and CDR2 are MNHNY and SVGAGI (reference sequence). The trim removed 2 bases at V and 1 base at J, leaving 7 bases unmatched. The CDR3 is 17 amino acids. MiXCR, applied by TCRdb to the reads, yields one record per CDR3 protein. The sample contains hundreds of thousands of distinct CDR3 sequences, roughly a quarter of which appear only once. This chain uses TRBV6-6 with TRBJ2-3; 9 nucleotides align to TRBD1. The clonotype originates from a human donor in good health (CMV status not recorded). Some clones in this sample may be carry-over from other donors' samples. Sample: CD8+ T cells from PBMCs. CDR3 region: CASSYVNRQGGTDTQYF. The CDR3 DNA follows: TGTGCCAGCAGTTACGTAAATCGACAGGGGGGCACAGATACGCAGTATTTT.